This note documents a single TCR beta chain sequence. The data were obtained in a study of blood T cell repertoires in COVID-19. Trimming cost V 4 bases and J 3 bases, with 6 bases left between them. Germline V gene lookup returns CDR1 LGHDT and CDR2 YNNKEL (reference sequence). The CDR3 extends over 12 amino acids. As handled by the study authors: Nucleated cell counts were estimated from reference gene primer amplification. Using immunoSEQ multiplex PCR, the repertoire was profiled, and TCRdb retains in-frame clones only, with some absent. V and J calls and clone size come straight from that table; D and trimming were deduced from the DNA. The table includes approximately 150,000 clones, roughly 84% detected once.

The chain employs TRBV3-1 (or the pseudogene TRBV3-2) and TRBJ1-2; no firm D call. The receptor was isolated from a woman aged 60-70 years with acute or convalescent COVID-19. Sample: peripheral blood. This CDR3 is CASSLRDYGYTF. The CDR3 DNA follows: TGTGCCAGCAGCCTGAGGGACTATGGCTACACCTTC.